This T cell receptor beta chain was retrieved from a study of early T cells in non-severe SARS-CoV-2 infection. At the level of the study: From unsorted whole blood, bulk RNA was sequenced, and the chains remained unpaired.

Study-wide findings and caveats: Reliance on VDJdb matching favored anti-spike CD8 responses; private and CD4 specificities were missed.

Individual cDNA molecules were tagged with unique molecular identifiers. Via MiXCR, TCRdb re-called the 5' RACE reads, giving one row per CDR3 protein. This sample yields about 61,000 distinct CDR3 sequences, of which 10% to 12% are seen a single time; 1.5% to 2% belongs to the top ten. This clonotype was counted many times. Its target is not known. The V gene's germline CDR1 is SGHKS and CDR2 YYEKEE (reference sequence). The CDR3 spans 16 residues. Unmatched junction bases numbered 6, after V lost 4 bases and J lost 1 base. The specimen was whole blood. The sequence was obtained from an adult who was a healthcare worker with PCR-confirmed SARS-CoV-2 infection or an uninfected control (not recorded which). The chain carries TRBV5-5 and TRBJ2-4; 9 bases align to TRBD1. CDR3 DNA sequence: TGTGCCAGCAGCCCGGGACAGGGTTCGGCCAAAAACATTCAGTACTTC. Translated, it gives CASSPGQGSAKNIQYF.